This T cell receptor (beta chain) was identified during a study of CD8 T cells in ankylosing spondylitis. General study findings and limits: Characteristic, it appeared, of ankylosing spondylitis blood was a TCR beta motif of fewer than 10 highly homologous variants. Matched ankylosing spondylitis synovial fluid reportedly contained a significantly enriched population of disease-linked clones.

This clonotype was recorded many times. Its specificity is unknown. Library preparation for TCR beta used quantitative 5'-RACE with molecular barcodes. Each CDR3 protein gets one entry after TCRdb re-called the 5' RACE reads with MiXCR. The sample lists roughly 230,000 distinct CDR3 sequences, 15% to 20% occurring once. The ends lost 5 bases at V and 4 bases at J; junction bases unmatched: 7. The CDR3 is 14 amino acids. Germline V lookup: CDR1 MNHEY, CDR2 SVGAGI. V and J are TRBV6-5 and TRBJ2-7; 8 positions agree with TRBD2. This clonotype originated in a male donor with ankylosing spondylitis or in good health (not recorded which). Source material: blood, either unsorted or a sorted T cell fraction (not recorded which). The CDR3 sequence: CASSHGGAFYEQYF. CDR3 in DNA: TGTGCCAGCAGTCACGGGGGGGCCTTTTACGAGCAGTACTTC.